The T cell receptor beta chain described here comes from a study of blood T cell repertoires in COVID-19. Study overall: Italy, Spain and the United States were the sources of the convalescent and acute COVID-19 samples. From T cells, B-cell-depleted T cells, or PBMCs came the material, which was cDNA or gDNA.

With V trimmed by 4 bases and J by 4 bases, 7 bases remained unmatched. CDR1 and CDR2 from the germline V gene are LGHDT and YNNKEL (reference sequence). The CDR3 sequence is 15 residues long. Authors' analysis steps: Counts of nucleated cells, estimated from reference gene primer amplification, were obtained. TCRdb keeps only in-frame clones here, not all; method: immunoSEQ multiplex PCR. That table is the source of V, J and clone size, and D and trimming were worked out from the DNA. The data show 200,000 or so clones, 80% to 90% seen once. The sequence derives from a woman aged 40 to 55 with acute COVID-19. The sample was PBMCs or T cells enriched from blood (not recorded which). V gene TRBV3-1 (or the pseudogene TRBV3-2) combines with J gene TRBJ2-7; 10 positions match TRBD1. This CDR3 reads CASSPGTGAYYEQYF. CDR3 nucleotide sequence: TGTGCCAGCAGCCCGGGGACAGGGGCGTATTACGAGCAGTACTTC.